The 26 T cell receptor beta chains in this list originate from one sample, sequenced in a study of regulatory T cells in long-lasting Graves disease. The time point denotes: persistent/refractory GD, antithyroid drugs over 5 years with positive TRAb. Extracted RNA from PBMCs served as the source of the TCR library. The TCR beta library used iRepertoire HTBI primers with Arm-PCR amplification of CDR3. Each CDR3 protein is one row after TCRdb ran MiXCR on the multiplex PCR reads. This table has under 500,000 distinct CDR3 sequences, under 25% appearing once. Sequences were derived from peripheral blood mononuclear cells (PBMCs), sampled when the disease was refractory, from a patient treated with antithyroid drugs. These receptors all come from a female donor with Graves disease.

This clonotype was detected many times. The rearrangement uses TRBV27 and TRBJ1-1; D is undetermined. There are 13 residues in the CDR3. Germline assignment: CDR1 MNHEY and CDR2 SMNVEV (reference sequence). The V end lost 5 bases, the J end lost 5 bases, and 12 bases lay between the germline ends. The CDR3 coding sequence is TGTGCCAGCAGTGTAGGGTTTCGAACTGAAGCTTTCTTT. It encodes CASSVGFRTEAFF.

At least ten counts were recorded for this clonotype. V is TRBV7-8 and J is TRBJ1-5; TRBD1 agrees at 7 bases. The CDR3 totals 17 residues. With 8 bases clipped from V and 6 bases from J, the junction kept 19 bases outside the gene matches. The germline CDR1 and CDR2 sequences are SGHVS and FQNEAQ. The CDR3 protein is CASSAQAQTGVGQPQHF. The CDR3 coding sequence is TGTGCCAGCTCAGCCCAAGCTCAAACAGGGGTAGGTCAGCCCCAGCATTTT.

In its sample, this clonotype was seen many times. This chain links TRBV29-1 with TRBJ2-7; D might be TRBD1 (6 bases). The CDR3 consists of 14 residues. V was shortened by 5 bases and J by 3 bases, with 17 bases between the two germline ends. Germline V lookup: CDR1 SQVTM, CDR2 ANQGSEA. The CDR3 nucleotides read TGCAGCGTTCGAGGGGGACAACTCAACTACGAGCAGTACTTC. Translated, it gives CSVRGGQLNYEQYF.

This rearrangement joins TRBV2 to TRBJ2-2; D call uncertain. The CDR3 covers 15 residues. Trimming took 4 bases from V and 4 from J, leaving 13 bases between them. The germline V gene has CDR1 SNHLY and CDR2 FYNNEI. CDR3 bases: TGTGCCAGCAGTGGAGCGAGACAACTCACCGGGGAGCTGTTTTTT. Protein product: CASSGARQLTGELFF.

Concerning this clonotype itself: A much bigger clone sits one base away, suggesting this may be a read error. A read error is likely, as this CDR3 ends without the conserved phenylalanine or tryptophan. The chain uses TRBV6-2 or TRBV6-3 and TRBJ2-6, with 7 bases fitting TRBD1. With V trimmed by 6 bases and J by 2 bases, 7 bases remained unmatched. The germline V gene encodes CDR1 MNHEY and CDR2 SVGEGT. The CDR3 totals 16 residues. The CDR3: CASSRPDRAGANVLTS. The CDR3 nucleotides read TGTGCCAGCAGCCGCCCCGACAGGGCTGGGGCCAACGTCCTGACTTCC.

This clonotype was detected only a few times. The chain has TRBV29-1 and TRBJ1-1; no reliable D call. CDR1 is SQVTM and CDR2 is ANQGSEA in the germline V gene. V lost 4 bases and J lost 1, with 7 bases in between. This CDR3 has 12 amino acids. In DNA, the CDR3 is TGCAGCGTTGTGGGCCGGAACACTGAAGCTTTCTTT. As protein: CSVVGRNTEAFF.

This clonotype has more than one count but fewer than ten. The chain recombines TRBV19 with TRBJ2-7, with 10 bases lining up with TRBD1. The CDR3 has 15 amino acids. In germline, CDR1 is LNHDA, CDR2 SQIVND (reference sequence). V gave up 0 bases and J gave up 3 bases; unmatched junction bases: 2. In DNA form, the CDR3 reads TGTGCCAGTAGTATAGAGGGACAGGGGTTCTACGAGCAGTACTTC. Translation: CASSIEGQGFYEQYF. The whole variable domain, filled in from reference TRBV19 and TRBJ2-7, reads DGGITQSPKYLFRKEGQNVTLSCEQNLNHDAMYWYRQDPGQGLRLIYYSQIVNDFQKGDIAEGYSVSREKKESFPLTVTSAQKNPTAFYLCASSIEGQGFYEQYFGPGTRLTVT.

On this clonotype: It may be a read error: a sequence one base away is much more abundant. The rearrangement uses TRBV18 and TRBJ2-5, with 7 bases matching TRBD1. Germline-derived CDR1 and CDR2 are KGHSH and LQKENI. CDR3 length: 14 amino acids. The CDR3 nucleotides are TGTGCCAGCTCACCTCGGGGACAGCAAGAGACCCAGCACTTC. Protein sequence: CASSPRGQQETQHF. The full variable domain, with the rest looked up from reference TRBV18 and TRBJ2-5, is NAGVMQNPRHLVRRRGQEARLRCSPMKGHSHVYWYRQLPEEGLKFMVYLQKENIIDESGMPKERFSAEFPKEGPSILRIQQVVRGDSAAYFCASSPRGQQETQHFGPGTRLLVL.

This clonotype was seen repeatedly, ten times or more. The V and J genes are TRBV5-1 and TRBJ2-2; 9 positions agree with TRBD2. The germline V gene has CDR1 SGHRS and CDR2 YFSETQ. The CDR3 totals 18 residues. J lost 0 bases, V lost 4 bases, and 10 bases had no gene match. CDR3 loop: CASSPLAGGLPNTGELFF. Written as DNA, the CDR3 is TGCGCCAGCAGCCCTCTGGCGGGAGGGCTCCCGAACACCGGGGAGCTGTTTTTT.

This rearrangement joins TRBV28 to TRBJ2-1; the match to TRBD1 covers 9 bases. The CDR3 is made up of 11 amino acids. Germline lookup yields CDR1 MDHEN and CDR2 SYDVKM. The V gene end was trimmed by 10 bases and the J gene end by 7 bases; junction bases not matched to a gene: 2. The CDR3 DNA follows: TGTGCCATGGGACAGGGAAATGAGCAGTTCTTC. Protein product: CAMGQGNEQFF.

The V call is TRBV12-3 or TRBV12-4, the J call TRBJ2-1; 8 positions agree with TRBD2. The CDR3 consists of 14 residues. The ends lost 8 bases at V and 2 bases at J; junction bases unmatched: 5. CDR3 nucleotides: TGTGCCAGCGTCACTAGCGGTCCCTACAATGAGCAGTTCTTC. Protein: CASVTSGPYNEQFF.

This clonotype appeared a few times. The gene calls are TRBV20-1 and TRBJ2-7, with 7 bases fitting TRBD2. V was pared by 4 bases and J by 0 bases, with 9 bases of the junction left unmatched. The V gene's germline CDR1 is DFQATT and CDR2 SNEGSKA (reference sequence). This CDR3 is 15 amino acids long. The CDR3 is CSATVSSGSSYEQYF. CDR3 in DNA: TGCAGTGCTACTGTGTCTAGCGGAAGCTCCTACGAGCAGTACTTC.

CDR3 in amino acids: CASGLLSSYNEQFF. The CDR3 region has the DNA TGTGCCAGTGGACTCTTAAGCTCCTACAATGAGCAGTTCTTC. This chain links TRBV19 with TRBJ2-1, with a weak D call TRBD2 (5 bases). Per germline, CDR1 LNHDA and CDR2 SQIVND (reference sequence). The CDR3 runs to 14 residues. V dropped 8 bases and J dropped 0 bases, with 11 bases sitting between them.

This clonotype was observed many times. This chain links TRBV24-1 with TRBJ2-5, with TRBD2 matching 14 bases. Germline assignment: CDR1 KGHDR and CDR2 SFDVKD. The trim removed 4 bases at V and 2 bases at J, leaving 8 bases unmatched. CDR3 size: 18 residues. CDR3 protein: CATSDHAGLAGGQETQYF. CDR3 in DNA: TGTGCCACCAGTGACCACGCTGGACTAGCGGGAGGACAAGAGACCCAGTACTTC.

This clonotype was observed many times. The CDR3 nucleotides read TGTGCCAGCAGTGACGGGGATACGGCCAAAAACATTCAGTACTTC. Amino acids: CASSDGDTAKNIQYF. The chain employs TRBV2 and TRBJ2-4; D possibly corresponds to TRBD2 (5 bases). Germline CDR1 SNHLY, CDR2 FYNNEI. The CDR3 totals 15 residues. The V end was cut by 3 bases, the J end by 1 base, with 10 bases between.

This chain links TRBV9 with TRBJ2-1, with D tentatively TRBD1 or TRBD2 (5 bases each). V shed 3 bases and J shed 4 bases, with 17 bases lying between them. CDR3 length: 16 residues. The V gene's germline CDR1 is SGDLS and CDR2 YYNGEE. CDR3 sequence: CASSAPGRVGYNEQFF. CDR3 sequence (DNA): TGTGCCAGCAGCGCCCCGGGACGGGTCGGGTACAATGAGCAGTTCTTC.

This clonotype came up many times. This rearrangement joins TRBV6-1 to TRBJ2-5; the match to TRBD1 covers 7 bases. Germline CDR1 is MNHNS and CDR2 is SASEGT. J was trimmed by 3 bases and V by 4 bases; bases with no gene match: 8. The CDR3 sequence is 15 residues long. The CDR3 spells CASSGNRGFKETQYF. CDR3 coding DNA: TGTGCCAGCAGTGGAAACAGGGGATTTAAAGAGACCCAGTACTTC.

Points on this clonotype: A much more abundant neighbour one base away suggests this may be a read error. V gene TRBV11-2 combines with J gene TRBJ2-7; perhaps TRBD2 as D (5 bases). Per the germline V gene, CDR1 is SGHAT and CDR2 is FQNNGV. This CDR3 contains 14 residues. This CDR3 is CASSSSGFPYKQYF. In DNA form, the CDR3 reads TGTGCCAGCAGCTCCTCGGGGTTCCCCTACAAGCAGTACTTC.

CDR3 amino acids: CASSPSPDRVFSGYTF. DNA of the CDR3: TGTGCCAGCAGCCCCTCCCCGGACAGGGTATTTTCTGGCTACACCTTC. The gene calls are TRBV7-2 and TRBJ1-2; the match to TRBD1 covers 8 bases. The CDR3 length is 16 residues. The ends lost 5 bases at V and 7 bases at J; junction bases unmatched: 15. The V gene's germline CDR1 is SGHTA and CDR2 FQGNSA.

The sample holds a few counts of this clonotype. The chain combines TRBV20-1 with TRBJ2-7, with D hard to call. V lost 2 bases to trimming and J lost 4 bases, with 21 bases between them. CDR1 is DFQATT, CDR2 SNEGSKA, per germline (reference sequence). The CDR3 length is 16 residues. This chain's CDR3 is CSARSPPSRQKYEQYF. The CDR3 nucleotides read TGCAGTGCTAGATCTCCCCCGAGCAGGCAAAAGTACGAGCAGTACTTC.

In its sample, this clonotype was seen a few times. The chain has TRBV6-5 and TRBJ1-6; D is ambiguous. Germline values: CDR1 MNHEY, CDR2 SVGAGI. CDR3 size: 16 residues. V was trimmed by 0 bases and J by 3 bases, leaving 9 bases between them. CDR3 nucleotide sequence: TGTGCCAGCAGTTACTCAGGGATAGGCTATAATTCACCCCTCCACTTT. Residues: CASSYSGIGYNSPLHF.

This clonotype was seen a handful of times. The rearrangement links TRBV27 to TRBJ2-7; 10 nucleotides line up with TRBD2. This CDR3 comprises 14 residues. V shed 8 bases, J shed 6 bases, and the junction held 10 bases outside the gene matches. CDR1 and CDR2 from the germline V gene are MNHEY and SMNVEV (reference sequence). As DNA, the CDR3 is TGTGCCAGCGCAGGACTAGCGGACCCACTCGAGCAGTACTTC. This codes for CASAGLADPLEQYF.

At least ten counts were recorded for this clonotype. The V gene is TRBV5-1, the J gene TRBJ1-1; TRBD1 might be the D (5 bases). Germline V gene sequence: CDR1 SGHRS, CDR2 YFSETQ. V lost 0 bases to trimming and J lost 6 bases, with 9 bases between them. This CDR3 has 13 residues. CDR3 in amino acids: CASSLAVGAEAFF. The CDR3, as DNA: TGCGCCAGCAGCTTGGCCGTAGGGGCTGAAGCTTTCTTT.

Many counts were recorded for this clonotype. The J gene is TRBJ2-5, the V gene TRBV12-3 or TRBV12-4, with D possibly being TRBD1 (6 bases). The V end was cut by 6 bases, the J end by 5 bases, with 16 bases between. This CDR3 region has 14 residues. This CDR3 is CASRANRAGETQYF. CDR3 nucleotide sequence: TGTGCCAGCAGGGCAAACAGGGCCGGGGAGACCCAGTACTTC.

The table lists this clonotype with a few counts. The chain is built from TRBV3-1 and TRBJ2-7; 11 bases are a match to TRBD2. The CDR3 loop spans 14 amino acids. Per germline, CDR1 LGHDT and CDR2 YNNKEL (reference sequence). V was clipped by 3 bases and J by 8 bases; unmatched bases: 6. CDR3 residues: CASSHMTSGEKQYF. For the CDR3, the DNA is TGTGCCAGCAGCCATATGACTAGCGGGGAGAAGCAGTACTTC.

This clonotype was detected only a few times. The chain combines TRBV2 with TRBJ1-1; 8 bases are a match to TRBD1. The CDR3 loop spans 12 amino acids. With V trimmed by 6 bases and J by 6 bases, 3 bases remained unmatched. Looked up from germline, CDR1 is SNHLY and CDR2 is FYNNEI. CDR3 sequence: CASSGQGAEAFF. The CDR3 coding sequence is TGTGCCAGCAGCGGACAGGGTGCTGAAGCTTTCTTT.